One sample yielded the 26 T cell receptor beta chains listed below, sequenced in a study of blood T cell repertoires in COVID-19. Here immunoSEQ multiplex PCR was the method, and the copy in TCRdb shows in-frame clones only, minus some. The sample consists of some 120,000 clones, 75% to 90% of them appearing once. Material: peripheral blood. These receptors all stem from a man between 65 and 80 years old with acute or convalescent COVID-19.

The V gene is TRBV7-9, the J gene TRBJ1-2; weak D call: TRBD1 (6 bases). The CDR3 covers 13 residues. The germline V gene has CDR1 SEHNR and CDR2 FQNEAQ (reference sequence). Trimming shortened V by 6 bases and J by 5 bases, and 13 bases separated the two germline ends. CDR3 protein: CASSSSGTYGYTF. The CDR3 DNA sequence: TGTGCCAGCAGTTCAAGCGGGACATATGGCTACACCTTC.

The chain has TRBV2 and TRBJ2-2; D gene unclear. Germline CDR1 is SNHLY and CDR2 is FYNNEI. The V and J ends lost 2 bases and 4 bases respectively, with 5 bases between them. CDR3 length: 13 residues. The CDR3 nucleotides are TGTGCCAGCAGTGAAATCTCCACCGGGGAGCTGTTTTTT. This encodes CASSEISTGELFF.

The J gene is TRBJ2-7, the V gene TRBV9; 7 bases agree with TRBD2. The CDR3 covers 15 residues. The germline V gene has CDR1 SGDLS and CDR2 YYNGEE. With 0 bases clipped from V and 5 bases from J, the junction kept 8 bases outside the gene matches. CDR3 nucleotide sequence: TGTGCCAGCAGCGTAGCGGGGGGACTTTGGGACGAGCAGTACTTC. It codes for CASSVAGGLWDEQYF.

The chain has TRBV3-1 (or the pseudogene TRBV3-2) and TRBJ1-2, with D possibly matching TRBD1 (6 bases). The CDR3 has 13 amino acids. Germline CDR1 is LGHDT and CDR2 is YNNKEL (reference sequence). V shed 0 bases and J shed 7 bases, with 9 bases lying between them. The CDR3: CASSQEQGGGYTF. The CDR3 coding sequence is TGTGCCAGCAGCCAAGAACAGGGTGGTGGCTACACCTTC.

The chain couples TRBV4-2 to TRBJ2-7, with D possibly TRBD2 on 6 matching bases. The V end lost 1 base, the J end lost 0 bases, and 13 bases lay between the germline ends. The CDR3 consists of 16 residues. Germline V lookup: CDR1 LGHNA, CDR2 YNFKEQ. CDR3 residues: CASSQGGGEPSYEQYF. CDR3 nucleotides: TGTGCCAGCAGCCAAGGGGGCGGGGAACCCTCCTACGAGCAGTACTTC.

The chain employs TRBV5-1 and TRBJ1-1, with D tentatively TRBD1 (5 bases). Germline assignment: CDR1 SGHRS and CDR2 YFSETQ. The CDR3 extends over 13 amino acids. Trimming left V 1 base short and J 6 bases short, with 10 bases between. The CDR3 DNA is TGCGCCAGCAGCTTGCAGGGAGGCGCTGAAGCTTTCTTT. Translating gives CASSLQGGAEAFF.

The chain carries TRBV10-2 and TRBJ2-4, with D possibly being TRBD1 (6 bases). V dropped 5 bases and J dropped 0 bases, with 14 bases sitting between them. CDR1 and CDR2 (germline): WSHSY, SAAADI. The CDR3 has 16 residues. Here the CDR3 reads CASSNRDKLAKNIQYF. The DNA for the CDR3 is TGCGCCAGCAGTAACCGGGACAAGCTAGCCAAAAACATTCAGTACTTC.

The chain couples TRBV10-3 to TRBJ2-7, with TRBD1 matching over 7 bases. The CDR3 runs 11 residues. The J segment lost 6 bases and the V segment lost 8 bases, leaving 4 bases of the junction unmatched. Germline CDR1 is ENHRY and CDR2 is SYGVKD. This chain's CDR3 is CAILGGGEQYF. In DNA, the CDR3 is TGTGCCATCCTAGGGGGCGGCGAGCAGTACTTC.

This clone has only a few counts. V and J are TRBV19 and TRBJ2-7, with a weak D call TRBD1 (6 bases). Trimming cost V 4 bases and J 3 bases, with 19 bases left between them. The length of the CDR3 is 16 residues. CDR1 and CDR2 from the germline V gene are LNHDA and SQIVND (reference sequence). Here the CDR3 DNA reads TGTGCCAGTAGTAGCCGCCGAGGGACAACAAACTACGAGCAGTACTTC. Translating it yields CASSSRRGTTNYEQYF.

This chain connects TRBV5-1 to TRBJ2-7, with D hard to call. In germline, CDR1 is SGHRS, CDR2 YFSETQ. There are 13 residues in the CDR3. V gave up 0 bases and J gave up 4 bases, with 8 bases separating them. Written as DNA, the CDR3 is TGCGCCAGCAGCTTGGTGGTGGCTTACGAGCAGTACTTC. Its translation is CASSLVVAYEQYF.

This clone occurred a few times. The V gene is TRBV30, the J gene TRBJ1-1; D remains unclear. Deletions cut 4 bases from V and 6 bases from J, with 15 bases between. The CDR3 has 13 residues. Germline CDR1 reads GTSNPN; CDR2 reads SVGIG (reference sequence). The CDR3 DNA reads as TGTGCCTGGAACACAGTTATGGGCTCTGAAGCTTTCTTT. Translating it yields CAWNTVMGSEAFF.

The chain carries TRBV5-4 and TRBJ2-2; a possible D gene is TRBD1 (5 bases). The V and J ends lost 0 bases and 3 bases respectively, with 9 bases between them. There are 15 residues in the CDR3. The germline V gene has CDR1 SGHNT and CDR2 YYREEE (reference sequence). In DNA form, the CDR3 reads TGTGCCAGCAGCTTGGCCAGGGTAGACACCGGGGAGCTGTTTTTT. This sequence encodes CASSLARVDTGELFF.

This chain connects TRBV15 to TRBJ2-7, with D maybe TRBD2 (7 bases). V was trimmed by 4 bases and J by 5 bases, leaving 15 bases between them. This CDR3 comprises 14 residues. Germline lookup yields CDR1 LNHNV and CDR2 YYDKDF (reference sequence). CDR3 in amino acids: CATSTAGAVHEQYF. Here the CDR3 DNA reads TGTGCCACCAGCACGGCGGGGGCGGTCCACGAGCAGTACTTC.

This sequence joins TRBV10-2 and TRBJ1-5, with D tentatively TRBD1 (6 bases). Trimming stripped 7 bases from V and 3 bases from J, with 10 bases between. Per germline, CDR1 WSHSY and CDR2 SAAADI. The CDR3 extends over 13 amino acids. In DNA form, the CDR3 reads TGCGCCAGCAATGGACAGATCAATCAGCCCCAGCATTTT. Its protein is CASNGQINQPQHF.

Only a few counts were recorded for this clone. V is TRBV20-1 and J is TRBJ2-7; no reliable D call. The CDR3 has 11 amino acids. The V gene's germline CDR1 is DFQATT and CDR2 SNEGSKA (reference sequence). With 3 bases removed from V and 4 bases from J, the gap between germline ends came to 7 bases. In nucleotides, the CDR3 is TGCAGTGCTAGTCGACTTTACGAGCAGTACTTC. Translating it yields CSASRLYEQYF.

The chain carries TRBV27 and TRBJ2-2, with a possible D match to TRBD2 (6 bases). In germline, CDR1 is MNHEY, CDR2 SMNVEV (reference sequence). The CDR3 covers 14 residues. V was pared by 6 bases and J by 0 bases, with 8 bases between. The DNA for the CDR3 is TGTGCCAGCAGCCGACTAGCGAACACCGGGGAGCTGTTTTTT. Translation: CASSRLANTGELFF.

The V gene is TRBV28, the J gene TRBJ2-3; 12 bases agree with TRBD2. The CDR3 runs to 15 residues. V gave up 2 bases and J gave up 8 bases; unmatched junction bases: 5. Germline values: CDR1 MDHEN, CDR2 SYDVKM. As DNA, the CDR3 is TGTGCCAGCAGTTTAGCGGCTAGCGGGGGGGGTACGCAGTATTTT. It translates to CASSLAASGGGTQYF.

The V call is TRBV2, the J call TRBJ2-1, with 10 bases that match TRBD2. Unmatched junction bases numbered 8, after V lost 0 bases and J lost 6 bases. Per germline, CDR1 SNHLY and CDR2 FYNNEI. CDR3 length equals 17 residues. CDR3 protein: CASSEAHRLAGVNEQFF. As DNA, the CDR3 is TGTGCCAGCAGTGAAGCGCATAGGCTAGCGGGAGTCAATGAGCAGTTCTTC.

The rearrangement links TRBV5-8 to TRBJ2-5, with D maybe TRBD1 (5 bases). Trimming removed 1 base at V and 6 bases at J, with 16 bases between. This CDR3 comprises 15 residues. CDR1 and CDR2 from the germline V gene are SGHTS and YDEGEE. CDR3 DNA: TGTGCCAGCAGCTTGACCCTCAGGGTTGAAAAGACCCAGTACTTC. This gives the protein CASSLTLRVEKTQYF.

The chain joins TRBV7-2 to TRBJ1-1; D call uncertain. Trimming removed 3 bases from V and 4 bases from J, with 12 bases in between. Germline lookup yields CDR1 SGHTA and CDR2 FQGNSA. This CDR3 comprises 14 residues. CDR3 coding DNA: TGTGCCAGCAGCTTGGGGAGGGTAAGCACTGAAGCTTTCTTT. Protein product: CASSLGRVSTEAFF.

The CDR3 nucleotides read TGTGCCAGCAGTGAACAGGGGGGCACCGGGGAGCTGTTTTTT. Amino acid sequence: CASSEQGGTGELFF. This rearrangement joins TRBV6-1 to TRBJ2-2, with D perhaps TRBD1 (7 bases). Trimming removed 2 bases from V and 4 bases from J, with 8 bases in between. The CDR3 totals 14 residues. Germline V gene lookup returns CDR1 MNHNS and CDR2 SASEGT.

Details on this clone: Mismatch with germline at one junction end may stem from a read error. The rearrangement uses TRBV6-1 and TRBJ2-7; D possibly matches TRBD1 or TRBD2 (6 bases each). Germline values: CDR1 MNHNS, CDR2 SASEGT. This CDR3 region has 15 residues. CDR3 in DNA: TGTGCCAGCAGCGAAGGGGGGCTAGCCTCCTACGAGCAGTACTTC. As protein: CASSEGGLASYEQYF.

The rearrangement links TRBV5-1 to TRBJ2-3; D is undetermined. With 3 bases removed from V and 2 bases from J, the gap between germline ends came to 7 bases. The CDR3 spans 13 residues. Germline V CDR1 and CDR2: SGHRS, YFSETQ. CDR3 nucleotide sequence: TGCGCCAGCAGCTCCCACTTCACAGATACGCAGTATTTT. Protein sequence: CASSSHFTDTQYF.

The chain combines TRBV30 with TRBJ2-1, with D possibly TRBD2 on 6 matching bases. V gave up 3 bases and J gave up 0 bases, with 18 bases separating them. From germline, CDR1 is GTSNPN and CDR2 SVGIG (reference sequence). The CDR3 has 17 amino acids. CDR3 DNA sequence: TGTGCCTGGAGCCCGACCTTAGCGGTCAGCTCCTACAATGAGCAGTTCTTC. Its protein product is CAWSPTLAVSSYNEQFF.

The chain couples TRBV5-1 to TRBJ1-2; 8 bases agree with TRBD1. The CDR3 covers 12 residues. V trimming: 0 bases; J trimming: 13 bases; junction bases outside the gene matches: 5. Germline assignment: CDR1 SGHRS and CDR2 YFSETQ. The CDR3: CASSLVQGECTF. The CDR3 coding sequence is TGCGCCAGCAGCTTGGTACAGGGGGAATGCACCTTC.

This clone was counted once. V usage is TRBV19 and J usage is TRBJ1-2; TRBD1 aligns across 7 bases. Germline V CDR1 and CDR2: LNHDA, SQIVND (reference sequence). This CDR3 region has 13 residues. V lost 5 bases, J lost 7 bases, and 7 bases stayed unmatched. CDR3 residues: CASSPRQGFGYTF. The CDR3 region has the DNA TGTGCCAGTAGTCCCCGACAGGGCTTTGGCTACACCTTC.